This T cell receptor beta chain was observed in a study of T cells in Graves' hyperthyroidism and ophthalmopathy. It was RNA transcripts that yielded the amplified TCR beta CDR3 regions. HTBI primers drove first-round RT-PCR of the TCR CDR3. TCRdb redid the calling of the multiplex PCR reads with MiXCR, one entry per CDR3 protein. This sample carries around 540,000 distinct CDR3 sequences, about 43% of them seen once, and the ten largest clones take roughly 8.2%. With respect to this clonotype: Just one base apart from a much larger clone, this may be a read error. This likely comes from a read error, as the CDR3 has no conserved phenylalanine or tryptophan at its end.

The CDR3 runs 14 residues. Trimming left V 6 bases short and J 3 bases short, with 12 bases between. Germline values: CDR1 MNHEY, CDR2 SVGAGI. Input material: peripheral blood or thyroid tissue (not recorded which). The source of this sequence is a woman under 30 with Graves' hyperthyroidism. The V gene is TRBV6-5, the J gene TRBJ1-3, with D perhaps TRBD1 (6 bases). The CDR3 reads CASSPQGRGNTIYY. CDR3 DNA sequence: TGTGCCAGCAGCCCACAGGGACGTGGAAACACCATATATTAT.